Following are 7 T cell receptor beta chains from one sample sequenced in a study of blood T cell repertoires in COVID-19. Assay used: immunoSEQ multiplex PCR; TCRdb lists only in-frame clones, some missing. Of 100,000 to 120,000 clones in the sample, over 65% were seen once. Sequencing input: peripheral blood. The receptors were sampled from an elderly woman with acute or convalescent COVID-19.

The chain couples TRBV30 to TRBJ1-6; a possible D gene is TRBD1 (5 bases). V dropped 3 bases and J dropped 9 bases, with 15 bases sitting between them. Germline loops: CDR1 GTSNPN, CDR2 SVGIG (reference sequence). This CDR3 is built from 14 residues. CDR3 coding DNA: TGTGCCTGGAGCCCACAGGCCCTTCGTTCACCCCTCCACTTT. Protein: CAWSPQALRSPLHF.

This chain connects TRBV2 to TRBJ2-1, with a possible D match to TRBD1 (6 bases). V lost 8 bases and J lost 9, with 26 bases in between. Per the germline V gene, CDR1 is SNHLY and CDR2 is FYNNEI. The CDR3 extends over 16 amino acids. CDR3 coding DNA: TGTGCCAGCTCCCCAGACCAAGGGACACTGAAGGGTGAGCAGTTCTTC. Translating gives CASSPDQGTLKGEQFF.

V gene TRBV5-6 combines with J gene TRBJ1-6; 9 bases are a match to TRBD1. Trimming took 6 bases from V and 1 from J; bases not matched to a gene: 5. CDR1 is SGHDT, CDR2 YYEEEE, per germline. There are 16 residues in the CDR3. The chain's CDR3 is CASTSTGGSYNSPLHF. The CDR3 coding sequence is TGTGCCAGCACCTCGACAGGGGGGTCCTATAATTCACCCCTCCACTTT.

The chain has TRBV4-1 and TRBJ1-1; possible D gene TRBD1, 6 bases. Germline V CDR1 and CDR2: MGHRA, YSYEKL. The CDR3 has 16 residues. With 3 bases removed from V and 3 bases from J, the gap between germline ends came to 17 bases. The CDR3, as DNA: TGCGCCAGCAGCCAGTTTGGGGACACCAAAGACACTGAAGCTTTCTTT. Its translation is CASSQFGDTKDTEAFF.

CDR3 protein: CSARLFGYTF. The DNA for the CDR3 is TGCAGTGCTAGACTATTTGGCTACACCTTC. V and J are TRBV20-1 and TRBJ1-2; no definite D call. Germline V gene data show CDR1 as DFQATT and CDR2 as SNEGSKA (reference sequence). V lost 2 bases and J lost 7, with 5 bases in between. The CDR3 is made up of 10 amino acids.

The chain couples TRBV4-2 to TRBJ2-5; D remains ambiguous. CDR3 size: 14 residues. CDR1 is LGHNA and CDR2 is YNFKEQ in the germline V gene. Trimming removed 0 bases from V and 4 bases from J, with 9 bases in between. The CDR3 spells CASSQDPSSETQYF. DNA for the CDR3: TGTGCCAGCAGCCAAGATCCGAGTTCAGAGACCCAGTACTTC.

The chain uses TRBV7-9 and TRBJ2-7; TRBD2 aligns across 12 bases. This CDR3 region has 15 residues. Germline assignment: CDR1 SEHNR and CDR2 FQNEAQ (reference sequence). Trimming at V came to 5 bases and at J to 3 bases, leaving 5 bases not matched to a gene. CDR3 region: CASSVGTSGLYEQYF. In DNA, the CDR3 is TGTGCCAGCAGCGTCGGGACTAGCGGGCTCTACGAGCAGTACTTC.